Sequencing of this T cell receptor (beta chain) was carried out in a study of blood T cell repertoires in COVID-19 (dated by TCRdb to about 2020). Background for the entire study: Samples covering the acute and convalescent phases of COVID-19 were provided by collaborators in the United States, Italy and Spain. The sample metadata nearly always contained a de-identified subject ID, COVID-19 status, age in years and sex. HLA class I and class II types, where available, came from metadata supplied by the sample provider rather than from assay-based typing. Samples came from the ongoing ImmuneRACE study (first 160 participants) plus 1,254 subjects from 6 global collaborators. The repertoires were released in a freely available public database intended as a resource for research on the immune response to SARS-CoV-2. The dataset comprised deeply sampled blood TCRbeta repertoires from subjects exposed to, actively infected with, or recovered from COVID-19. The material from the prospective study consisted of cDNA or gDNA derived from T cells, B-cell-depleted T cells, or PBMCs. What the authors observed across the whole study: Clinical and demographic metadata were provided uncurated, with the amount varying by source and participant.

The immunoSEQ Assay, a bias-controlled multiplex PCR, was used to amplify TCRbeta CDR3 regions from genomic DNA. Concerning the study's data processing: Within the assay, amplification of reference gene primers was used to estimate how many nucleated cells each sample contained. Sequence reads were collapsed and filtered to measure the absolute abundance of every unique TCRbeta CDR3 rearrangement. Productive Simpson clonality was computed per sample as the square root of Simpson's diversity index over productive rearrangements. Drawn from immuneACCESS, this table holds only the in-frame rearrangements with V and J called that TCRdb kept. Clones are partly lost; checked studies trace under half to an unresolved V gene and leave the rest unexplained. V and J calls and clone size are copied from that table; D and trimming were computed from the DNA. The sample contains more than 150,000 clones, around nine tenths of them found a single time. Less than 3% of the sample lies in the top ten.

There are 15 amino acids in the CDR3, from cysteine to phenylalanine inclusive. The only DNA kept is the CDR3, 45 bases in frame from the first base. CDR1 and CDR2, per the germline V gene, are MNHNS and SASEGT. V loses 2 bases of germline sequence and J loses 3 bases, and the interval between the two ends is 11 bases. Each collaborating institution followed its own protocols to collect whole blood in K2EDTA tubes. For TCRbeta analysis, collaborators shipped samples as frozen whole blood, isolated PBMCs, or DNA extracted from either of those sample types. A word on this clone: Its antigen is unknown. No much larger clone is present one base from it, and per-base qualities are unavailable.

This receptor was identified in a man between 35 and 55 years old with active or convalescent COVID-19. The chain was built from TRBV6-1 and TRBJ2-4, with the D gene not confidently named. The sample taken for sequencing was peripheral blood. The sequence in DNA is TGTGCCAGCAGTGAAAAGGTGCAGGTCAAAAACATTCAGTACTTC. This sequence encodes CASSEKVQVKNIQYF.